The present T cell receptor beta chain was sequenced within a study of blood T cell repertoires in COVID-19. Study information: Samples representing acute and convalescent COVID-19 were sourced from the United States, Italy and Spain.

In the source study's methods: Amplification with reference gene primers provided the estimates of nucleated cell counts. Some clones are missing from TCRdb's copy, which holds only in-frame ones; the method was immunoSEQ multiplex PCR. V and J calls and clone size are copied from that table; D and trimming were computed from the DNA. The sample holds about 430,000 clones, more than 70% seen once. Study members were between roughly 18 and 89 years old and lived in 24 US regions. Participant reports of clinical history set cohort assignment. This clonotype was sampled from a woman aged 18-30 years who had been exposed to COVID-19. Input material: PBMCs or T cells enriched from blood (not recorded which).

The CDR3 spells CASSLAGGSNLGGYGYTF. The CDR3, as DNA: TGTGCCAGCAGTTTAGCGGGAGGGTCAAACCTTGGCGGCTATGGCTACACCTTC. The rearrangement uses TRBV27 and TRBJ1-2; no reliable D call. V was cut by 2 bases and J by 4 bases, with 23 bases left in between. Germline V lookup: CDR1 MNHEY, CDR2 SMNVEV (reference sequence). CDR3 length: 18 residues.